The 2 T cell receptor beta chains given below trace back to one sample, sequenced in a study of cytomegalovirus exposure and HLA in healthy donors. This PCR relied on a set of 60 Vbeta primers and 13 Jbeta primers. Profiled with immunoSEQ multiplex PCR; TCRdb holds only in-frame clones, not every one. The repertoire includes under 200,000 clones, 80% to 90% of them detected once, and about 9.3% sits in the top ten. The sequenced material came from PBMCs. The receptor set was obtained from a man between 18 and 35 years old in good health and CMV-seropositive.

The chain carries TRBV6-1 and TRBJ1-5; D uncertain. Deletions cut 7 bases from V and 1 base from J, with 14 bases between. CDR1 is MNHNS and CDR2 is SASEGT in the germline V gene. The CDR3 totals 15 residues. The CDR3 DNA is TGTGCCAGCATGGGAATCGGGGAAAGCAATCAGCCCCAGCATTTT. It yields the protein CASMGIGESNQPQHF.

For the CDR3, the DNA is TGTGCCAGCAGTCCGACAGGGGTCTACAATGAGCAGTTCTTC. Translating it yields CASSPTGVYNEQFF. The genes are TRBV6-1 and TRBJ2-1; 8 bases match TRBD1. The CDR3 has 14 amino acids. The ends lost 5 bases at V and 3 bases at J; junction bases unmatched: 3. CDR1 is MNHNS and CDR2 is SASEGT in the germline V gene.